This TCR beta chain was documented in a study of regulatory T cells in long-lasting Graves disease. Time point given: newly diagnosed GD, antithyroid drugs for less than 3 months. There was RNA extracted from PBMCs, and the TCR library was made from it. Study results and caveats: TCR diversity was lower in persistent Graves' patients than in newly diagnosed ones. Persistent disease was associated with favored TRBV28 usage and with favored use of TRBJ1-2 and TRBJ2-5. Whereas new patients shared roughly 910 public clonotypes, persistent patients shared more, at about 2,700.

Construction of the TCR beta libraries employed iRepertoire HTBI primers in conjunction with Arm-PCR of CDR3 regions. TCRdb ran MiXCR on the multiplex PCR reads and lists one entry per CDR3 protein. The profile shows around 500,000 distinct CDR3 sequences, roughly 13% of them singletons. Germline CDR1 reads SGHDT; CDR2 reads YYEEEE. Between the trimmed V and J ends, which lost 3 bases and 2 bases, there was a span of 9 bases. CDR3 length: 14 amino acids. This clonotype has only a few counts. Its antigen is still unknown. The sample was also reused in another study, on T cells in Graves' hyperthyroidism and ophthalmopathy. That source adds: TCR CDR3 underwent first-round RT-PCR with the HTBI primer set.

The sequence derives from a man younger than 40 with Graves disease. The chain uses TRBV5-6 and TRBJ1-3, with D possibly being TRBD1 (5 bases). The sample consisted of peripheral blood mononuclear cells (PBMCs), taken at new diagnosis, from a patient treated with antithyroid drugs. The CDR3 spells CASSWGGAGNTIYF. The CDR3 DNA reads TGTGCCAGCAGCTGGGGGGGAGCTGGAAACACCATATATTTT.